The T cell receptor beta chain described here comes from a study of blood T cell repertoires in COVID-19. Germline assignment: CDR1 GTSNPN and CDR2 SVGIG (reference sequence). V was clipped by 3 bases and J by 2 bases; unmatched bases: 2. The CDR3 consists of 14 residues. In the source study's methods: Nucleated cell counts were estimated from reference gene primer amplification. Clones were sequenced by immunoSEQ multiplex PCR, and TCRdb holds only the in-frame ones, with some missing. Clonal size and the V and J genes are those of that table, whereas D and trimming came from the DNA. The sample has 150,000 to 200,000 clones, about four fifths seen once. Participant-given clinical history determined each cohort assignment.

V and J are TRBV30 and TRBJ2-5, with 11 bases that match TRBD1. The sample was PBMCs or T cells enriched from blood (not recorded which). This clonotype was sampled from a woman aged 55-70 years who had recovered from COVID-19. The CDR3 is CAWRGTGGQETQYF. In DNA, the CDR3 is TGTGCCTGGAGGGGGACAGGGGGACAAGAGACCCAGTACTTC.